This record concerns one TCR beta chain sequence. Profiled with immunoSEQ multiplex PCR; TCRdb holds only in-frame clones, not every one. The sample has approximately 60,000 clones; approximately 84% are singletons. This specimen belongs to a study of blood T cell repertoires in COVID-19. At the level of the study: COVID-19 samples, acute and convalescent, were from the United States, Italy and Spain. Sample material is recorded as cDNA or gDNA derived from T cells, B-cell-depleted T cells, or PBMCs.

The CDR3 is 14 residues long. Germline CDR1 reads GTSNPN; CDR2 reads SVGIG (reference sequence). Trimming removed 4 bases at V and 4 bases at J, with 13 bases between. Sequencing used peripheral blood. The rearrangement joins TRBV30 to TRBJ1-4, with D perhaps TRBD1 (5 bases). The clonotype was recovered from a man between 65 and 85 years old with active COVID-19. The CDR3 coding sequence is TGTGCCTGGACCCTAGGGGCGTTTAATGAAAAACTGTTTTTT. This gives the protein CAWTLGAFNEKLFF.